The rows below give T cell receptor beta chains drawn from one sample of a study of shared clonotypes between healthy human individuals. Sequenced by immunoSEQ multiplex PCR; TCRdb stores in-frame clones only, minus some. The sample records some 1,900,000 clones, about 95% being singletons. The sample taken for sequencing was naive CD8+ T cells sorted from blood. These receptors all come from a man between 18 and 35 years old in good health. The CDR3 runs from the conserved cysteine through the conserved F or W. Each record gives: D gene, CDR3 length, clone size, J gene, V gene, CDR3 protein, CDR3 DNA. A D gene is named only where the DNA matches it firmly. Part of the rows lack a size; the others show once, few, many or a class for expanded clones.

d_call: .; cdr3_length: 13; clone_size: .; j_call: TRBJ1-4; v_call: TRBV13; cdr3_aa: CASSLLSGEKLFF; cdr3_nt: TGTGCCAGCAGCTTATTGTCTGGTGAAAAACTGTTTTTT
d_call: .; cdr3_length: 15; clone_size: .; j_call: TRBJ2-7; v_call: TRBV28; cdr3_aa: CASTLGWGDSYEQYF; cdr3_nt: TGTGCCAGCACTTTGGGGTGGGGGGACTCCTACGAGCAGTACTTC
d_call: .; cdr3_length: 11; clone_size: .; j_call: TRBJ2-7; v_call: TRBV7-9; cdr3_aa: CASRLDGEQYF; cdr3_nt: TGTGCCAGCAGATTGGACGGGGAGCAGTACTTC
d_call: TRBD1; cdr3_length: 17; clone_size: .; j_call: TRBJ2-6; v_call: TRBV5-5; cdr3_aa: CASSVIQGISGANVLTF; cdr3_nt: TGTGCCAGCAGCGTCATACAGGGGATCTCTGGGGCCAACGTCCTGACTTTC
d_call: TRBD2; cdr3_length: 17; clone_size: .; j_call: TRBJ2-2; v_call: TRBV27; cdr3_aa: CASSSSGLADSTGELFF; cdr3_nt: TGTGCCAGCAGTTCGTCGGGACTAGCGGATTCCACCGGGGAGCTGTTTTTT
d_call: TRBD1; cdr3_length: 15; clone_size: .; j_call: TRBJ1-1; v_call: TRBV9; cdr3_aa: CASSGRDRAVTEAFF; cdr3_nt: TGTGCCAGCAGCGGCCGGGACAGGGCAGTCACTGAAGCTTTCTTT
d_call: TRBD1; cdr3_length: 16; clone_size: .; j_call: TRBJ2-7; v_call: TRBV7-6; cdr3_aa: CASSSFRDRAPNEQYF; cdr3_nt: TGTGCCAGCAGCAGCTTCCGGGACAGGGCCCCCAACGAGCAGTACTTC
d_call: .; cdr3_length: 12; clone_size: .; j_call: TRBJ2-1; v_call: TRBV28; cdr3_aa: CASSLGYNEQFF; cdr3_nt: TGTGCCAGCAGTTTGGGCTACAATGAGCAGTTCTTC
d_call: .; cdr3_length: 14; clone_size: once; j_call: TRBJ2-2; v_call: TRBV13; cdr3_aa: CASSTGPNTGELFF; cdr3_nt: TGTGCCAGCAGCACGGGACCGAACACCGGGGAGCTGTTTTTT
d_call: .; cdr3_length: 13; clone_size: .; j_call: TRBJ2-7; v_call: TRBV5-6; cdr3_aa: CASSLLGSYEQYF; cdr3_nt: TGTGCCAGCAGCTTGTTGGGCAGCTACGAGCAGTACTTC
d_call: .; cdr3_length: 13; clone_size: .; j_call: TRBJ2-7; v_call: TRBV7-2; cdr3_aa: CASSLERFYEQYF; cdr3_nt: TGTGCCAGCAGCTTAGAGAGATTTTACGAGCAGTACTTC
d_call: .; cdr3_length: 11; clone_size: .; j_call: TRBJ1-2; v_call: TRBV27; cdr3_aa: CATRDFFGYTF; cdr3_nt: TGTGCCACAAGGGACTTCTTCGGCTACACCTTC
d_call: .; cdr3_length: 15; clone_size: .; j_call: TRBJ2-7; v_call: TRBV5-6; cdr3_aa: CASSGAKWGSHEQYF; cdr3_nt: TGTGCCAGCAGCGGGGCTAAGTGGGGTTCACACGAGCAGTACTTC
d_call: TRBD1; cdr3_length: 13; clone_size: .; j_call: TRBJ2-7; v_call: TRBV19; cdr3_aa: CATSWQGAREQYF; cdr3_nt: TGTGCCACCTCCTGGCAGGGGGCGAGGGAGCAGTACTTC
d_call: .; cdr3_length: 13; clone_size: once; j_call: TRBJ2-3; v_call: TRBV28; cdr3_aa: CASSLAGADTQYF; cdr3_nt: TGTGCCAGCAGTTTGGCCGGGGCAGATACGCAGTATTTT
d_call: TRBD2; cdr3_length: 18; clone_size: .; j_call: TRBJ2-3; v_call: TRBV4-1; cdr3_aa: CASSQDPLTSGSADTQYF; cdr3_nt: TGCGCCAGCAGCCAAGATCCGTTAACTAGCGGGAGTGCAGATACGCAGTATTTT
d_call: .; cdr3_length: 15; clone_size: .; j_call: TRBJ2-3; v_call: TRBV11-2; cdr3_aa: CASSYRGGFTDTQYF; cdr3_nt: TGTGCCAGCAGCTACAGAGGGGGGTTCACAGATACGCAGTATTTT